The 28 T cell receptor beta chains listed next were all sequenced from one sample in a study of monozygotic twins with cystic fibrosis. Using immunoSEQ multiplex PCR, the repertoire was profiled, and TCRdb retains in-frame clones only, with some absent. The sample holds about 32,000 clones; about 92% are singletons and the top ten take roughly 0.9%. The sample consisted of blood. Every receptor here comes from a girl aged 2-10 years with cystic fibrosis.

The J gene is TRBJ2-2, the V gene TRBV4-3; unclear D gene. Between the trimmed V and J ends, which lost 4 bases and 6 bases, there was a span of 18 bases. The CDR3 has 16 residues. Germline CDR1 reads LGHNA; CDR2 reads YSLEER. The CDR3: CASSPSRRSTAGELFF. CDR3 nucleotide sequence: TGCGCCAGCAGCCCCTCCCGACGTTCCACGGCCGGGGAGCTGTTTTTT.

The rearrangement uses TRBV7-9 and TRBJ1-2; tentative D call: TRBD1 (6 bases). Trimming took 5 bases from V and 6 from J, leaving 19 bases between them. The length of the CDR3 is 15 residues. Germline values: CDR1 SEHNR, CDR2 FQNEAQ (reference sequence). CDR3 coding DNA: TGTGCCAGCAGCCCAGAAGGGGGAGTAAGGAATGGCTACACCTTC. Protein sequence: CASSPEGGVRNGYTF. The whole variable domain, filled in from reference TRBV7-9 and TRBJ1-2, reads DTGVSQNPRHKITKRGQNVTFRCDPISEHNRLYWYRQTLGQGPEFLTYFQNEAQLEKSRLLSDRFSAERPKGSFSTLEIQRTEQGDSAMYLCASSPEGGVRNGYTFGSGTRLTVV.

This chain joins TRBV6-5 and TRBJ1-2; a possible D gene is TRBD1 (5 bases). The V end was cut by 6 bases, the J end by 4 bases, with 12 bases between. The length of the CDR3 is 13 residues. Germline V gene sequence: CDR1 MNHEY, CDR2 SVGAGI. The CDR3 region is CASRTTASYGYTF. The CDR3 region has the DNA TGTGCCAGCAGAACGACAGCGAGCTATGGCTACACCTTC.

The J gene is TRBJ1-4, the V gene TRBV6-1, with D hard to call. V lost 10 bases and J 5 bases, leaving 17 bases between the germline ends. Germline loops: CDR1 MNHNS, CDR2 SASEGT. The CDR3 extends over 14 amino acids. The CDR3 DNA reads TGTGCCATCAGCTCCACCGAGGTGAATGAAAAACTGTTTTTT. Protein: CAISSTEVNEKLFF.

This chain links TRBV6-5 with TRBJ2-7; TRBD1 matches 7 bases. The CDR3 length is 12 residues. Germline CDR1 is MNHEY and CDR2 is SVGAGI. V dropped 6 bases and J dropped 3; count of bases not matched to a gene: 2. CDR3: CASSRQGYEQYF. In nucleotides, the CDR3 is TGTGCCAGCAGCAGACAGGGCTACGAGCAGTACTTC.

The chain couples TRBV9 to TRBJ1-1; 8 bases fit TRBD1. The length of the CDR3 is 15 residues. The trim removed 1 base at V and 1 base at J, leaving 3 bases unmatched. CDR1 SGDLS and CDR2 YYNGEE come from the germline V gene. CDR3 in amino acids: CASSVLDRGNTEAFF. The CDR3 nucleotides are TGTGCCAGCAGCGTACTTGACAGGGGGAACACTGAAGCTTTCTTT.

The rearrangement uses TRBV2 and TRBJ2-5; D is possibly TRBD2 (6 bases). Germline V lookup: CDR1 SNHLY, CDR2 FYNNEI. CDR3 size: 12 residues. Trimming cost V 7 bases and J 2 bases, with 8 bases left between them. The CDR3 reads CASTSEQETQYF. The CDR3 DNA follows: TGTGCCAGCACTAGCGAGCAAGAGACCCAGTACTTC.

This chain uses TRBV13 with TRBJ2-1; D possibly corresponds to TRBD2 (5 bases). With 7 bases removed from V and 0 bases from J, the gap between germline ends came to 10 bases. Germline CDR1 and CDR2: PRHDT and FYEKMQ (reference sequence). This CDR3 comprises 14 residues. CDR3 sequence (DNA): TGTGCCAGCAACCTGGGGAGCTCCTACAATGAGCAGTTCTTC. It translates to CASNLGSSYNEQFF.

The chain recombines TRBV27 with TRBJ1-2, with no clear D. Between the trimmed V and J ends, which lost 7 bases and 4 bases, there was a span of 22 bases. CDR1 and CDR2 from the germline V gene are MNHEY and SMNVEV (reference sequence). The CDR3 loop spans 16 amino acids. The DNA for the CDR3 is TGTGCCAGCACCAACTCAGGTCCAAATAATCCCTATGGCTACACCTTC. It yields the protein CASTNSGPNNPYGYTF.

The gene calls are TRBV30 and TRBJ1-1, with 7 bases fitting TRBD1. CDR3 length: 13 amino acids. CDR1 GTSNPN and CDR2 SVGIG come from the germline V gene (reference sequence). J was trimmed by 4 bases and V by 5 bases; bases with no gene match: 7. CDR3 protein: CAWFRQGFTEAFF. DNA for the CDR3: TGTGCCTGGTTCCGACAGGGCTTCACTGAAGCTTTCTTT.

The chain recombines TRBV6-5 with TRBJ2-7, with 8 bases identical to TRBD1. The trim removed 2 bases at V and 5 bases at J, leaving 8 bases unmatched. The CDR3 totals 15 residues. Germline CDR1 and CDR2: MNHEY and SVGAGI. The DNA of the CDR3 is TGTGCCAGCAGTTACGATCGGACAGGGCTCAACGAGCAGTACTTC. Protein sequence: CASSYDRTGLNEQYF.

The chain carries TRBV2 and TRBJ1-2, with a possible D match to TRBD1 (5 bases). V dropped 10 bases and J dropped 2 bases, with 14 bases sitting between them. Germline CDR1 and CDR2: SNHLY and FYNNEI. CDR3 length: 13 residues. The DNA for the CDR3 is TGTGCCACCGGGCGGCAGGGAAACTATGGCTACACCTTC. Its protein product is CATGRQGNYGYTF.

The J gene is TRBJ1-3, the V gene TRBV5-8; D is undetermined. CDR1 is SGHTS and CDR2 is YDEGEE in the germline V gene. This CDR3 has 17 amino acids. V lost 1 base and J 4 bases, leaving 18 bases between the germline ends. DNA for the CDR3: TGTGCCAGCAGCTTGCATTTATCGGACGCGCCGGGAAACACCATATATTTT. This sequence encodes CASSLHLSDAPGNTIYF.

This clone has just a few counts. This chain links TRBV2 with TRBJ1-1; 8 nucleotides match TRBD1. This CDR3 comprises 14 residues. The trim removed 6 bases at V and 4 bases at J, leaving 7 bases unmatched. Germline CDR1 SNHLY, CDR2 FYNNEI. This chain's CDR3 is CASRSDRGATEAFF. CDR3 sequence (DNA): TGTGCCAGCAGAAGTGACAGGGGAGCCACTGAAGCTTTCTTT.

The gene calls are TRBV27 and TRBJ1-1, with 8 bases lining up with TRBD1. The CDR3 is made up of 14 amino acids. Germline CDR1 reads MNHEY; CDR2 reads SMNVEV (reference sequence). Trimming cost V 6 bases and J 4 bases; bases outside gene matches: 7. The CDR3 reads CASRVGQGGTEAFF. The CDR3 coding sequence is TGTGCCAGCAGGGTAGGACAGGGTGGCACTGAAGCTTTCTTT.

V and J are TRBV7-2 and TRBJ2-7, with TRBD2 identical over 7 bases. This CDR3 comprises 14 residues. Germline lookup yields CDR1 SGHTA and CDR2 FQGNSA. V lost 4 bases and J lost 3; bases outside the gene matches: 6. As DNA, the CDR3 is TGTGCCAGCAGCTCCCAAGCGGGATACTACGAGCAGTACTTC. Translating it yields CASSSQAGYYEQYF. Combining the CDR3 with reference TRBV7-2 and TRBJ2-7 gives the whole variable domain GAGVSQSPSNKVTEKGKDVELRCDPISGHTALYWYRQSLGQGLEFLIYFQGNSAPDKSGLPSDRFSAERTGGSVSTLTIQRTQQEDSAVYLCASSSQAGYYEQYFGPGTRLTVT.

The genes are TRBV7-9 and TRBJ2-5; 10 bases are a match to TRBD2. CDR1 is SEHNR, CDR2 FQNEAQ, per germline (reference sequence). The CDR3 runs to 15 residues. With 5 bases clipped from V and 5 bases from J, the junction kept 8 bases outside the gene matches. The chain's CDR3 is CASSPRTSGGETQYF. The CDR3 coding sequence is TGTGCCAGCAGCCCCCGGACTAGCGGTGGTGAGACCCAGTACTTC.

The chain joins TRBV7-9 to TRBJ1-5; D not certain. CDR1 is SEHNR, CDR2 FQNEAQ, per germline (reference sequence). V lost 4 bases and J 6 bases, leaving 16 bases between the germline ends. This CDR3 region has 15 residues. The CDR3 sequence: CASSSDSMGAQPQHF. CDR3 DNA sequence: TGTGCCAGCAGCTCGGACTCGATGGGCGCTCAGCCCCAGCATTTT.

This chain connects TRBV6-1 to TRBJ2-3; a possible D gene is TRBD1 (6 bases). This CDR3 contains 13 residues. Germline lookup yields CDR1 MNHNS and CDR2 SASEGT. V was shortened by 8 bases and J by 2 bases, with 11 bases between the two germline ends. The CDR3 here is CASGMGATDTQYF. The DNA of the CDR3 is TGTGCCAGCGGGATGGGGGCCACAGATACGCAGTATTTT.

The chain is built from TRBV7-9 and TRBJ2-5; TRBD1 is a possible D gene (6 bases). CDR3 length equals 15 residues. CDR1 SEHNR and CDR2 FQNEAQ come from the germline V gene (reference sequence). The V gene lost 5 bases and the J gene lost 4 bases, with 17 bases spanning the gap. Here the CDR3 reads CASSPPLQGGETQYF. The DNA for the CDR3 is TGTGCCAGCAGCCCCCCACTACAGGGTGGAGAGACCCAGTACTTC.

This chain uses TRBV7-9 with TRBJ2-1, with a weak D call TRBD2 (5 bases). Trimming removed 3 bases from V and 0 bases from J, with 9 bases in between. CDR1 is SEHNR and CDR2 is FQNEAQ in the germline V gene (reference sequence). The CDR3 is made up of 15 amino acids. The CDR3 loop is CASSLSGSSYNEQFF. CDR3 DNA sequence: TGTGCCAGCAGCTTGAGCGGAAGCTCCTACAATGAGCAGTTCTTC.

This chain links TRBV7-2 with TRBJ2-7; TRBD1 or TRBD2 may be the D gene (5 bases each). CDR3 length: 14 amino acids. Trimming pared 5 bases from V and 3 bases from J, leaving 14 bases between. Germline assignment: CDR1 SGHTA and CDR2 FQGNSA. CDR3 nucleotides: TGTGCCAGCAGCCCCGGGACGGAATACTACGAGCAGTACTTC. Amino acid sequence: CASSPGTEYYEQYF.

The chain joins TRBV5-1 to TRBJ1-2; TRBD1 matches at 7 bases. The CDR3 loop spans 14 amino acids. The V gene end was trimmed by 1 base and the J gene end by 7 bases; junction bases not matched to a gene: 7. CDR1 SGHRS and CDR2 YFSETQ come from the germline V gene. The DNA of the CDR3 is TGCGCCAGCAGCTTGATAGCGACAGGGCTTGGCTACACCTTC. Amino acid sequence: CASSLIATGLGYTF.

This clone was counted only a few times. J is TRBJ1-1 and V is TRBV7-2; D is possibly TRBD1 (5 bases). V lost 2 bases to trimming and J lost 1 base, with 5 bases between them. The CDR3 length is 13 residues. From germline, CDR1 is SGHTA and CDR2 FQGNSA. CDR3 loop: CASSLQGNTEAFF. The CDR3 DNA reads TGTGCCAGCAGCTTACAGGGGAACACTGAAGCTTTCTTT.

V is TRBV19 and J is TRBJ1-2; TRBD1 matches at 7 bases. V gave up 6 bases and J gave up 8 bases; unmatched junction bases: 12. CDR1 is LNHDA, CDR2 SQIVND, per germline (reference sequence). CDR3 length: 14 amino acids. The CDR3 nucleotides are TGTGCCAGTAGCCCGACAGGGCAATCCAGGGGCTACACCTTC. This encodes CASSPTGQSRGYTF.

The table lists this clone with a few counts. This chain joins TRBV7-2 and TRBJ1-5; D remains ambiguous. Germline CDR1 SGHTA, CDR2 FQGNSA. Trimming removed 0 bases from V and 8 bases from J, with 8 bases in between. The CDR3 sequence is 13 residues long. CDR3 protein: CASSLAGLEPQHF. In DNA, the CDR3 is TGTGCCAGCAGCTTAGCAGGGTTGGAGCCCCAGCATTTT.

This clone was observed a handful of times. The chain employs TRBV29-1 and TRBJ1-1, with 7 bases that match TRBD1. V trimming: 4 bases; J trimming: 6 bases; junction bases outside the gene matches: 5. The CDR3 covers 12 residues. Germline values: CDR1 SQVTM, CDR2 ANQGSEA. The CDR3 sequence is CSVGRQGAEAFF. Here the CDR3 DNA reads TGCAGCGTTGGTCGACAGGGAGCTGAAGCTTTCTTT.

J is TRBJ2-7 and V is TRBV10-2; 8 nucleotides align to TRBD1. The CDR3 runs to 14 residues. CDR1 is WSHSY, CDR2 SAAADI, per germline. J was trimmed by 0 bases and V by 6 bases; bases with no gene match: 4. As DNA, the CDR3 is TGCGCCAGCAGCCGGGACAGGAACTCCTACGAGCAGTACTTC. Translated, it gives CASSRDRNSYEQYF.